This T cell receptor (beta chain) appears in the sequencing data of a study of CD8+CD57+ T cells in acquired aplastic anemia listed by TCRdb under 2018. As for the study more broadly: DNA extracted from sorted CD4+ and CD8+ cells had a mean of about 3.2 ug, with a range of 0.2 to 27.4 ug. CD8+CD57+ expansion was defined as frequency above the mean frequency observed in healthy subjects.

Remarks on this clonotype: This receptor's antigen is unknown. Base-call qualities are not available, and no considerably larger clone is one nucleotide away.

Broad study findings and their caveats: No significant difference in CD8+ Simpson's diversity was found between patients and healthy controls (P=0.060). Twenty-nine CD8+ CDR3 sequences were found to be shared between patients and controls, but these sequences appeared to be highly expressed in patients and within the immunodominant clones of the patients.

Genomic DNA was used as template for profiling of TCR beta VDJ combinations and CDR3 sequences. An Illumina HiSeq 2000 was used for TCR repertoire sequencing. Processing in the source paper ran as follows. TRBV/TRBJ rearrangement plots, CDR3 size and DJ length profiles, and Simpson's diversity index were used to assess repertoires. The most abundant DNA sequence in the deep sequencing data was defined as the immunodominant clone. CDR3 amino acid sequences were checked for sharing between subjects and were compared against published repertoires and the VDJdb database. TCRdb reran the public reads through fastp at Q25 and MiXCR, keeping productive beta chains. CDR3 protein duplicates are merged, each entry listing the most common genes and DNA. The V and J calls, along with clone size, are taken from TCRdb and not from the paper's own processing. A total of under 350,000 distinct CDR3 sequences appear in this sample, approximately 60% of them only once. The top ten clonotypes cover under 1.5% of the sample.

Expansion of CD8+CD57+ cells had been shown by flow cytometry in the patients chosen for sequencing. Every patient had severe acquired aplastic anemia, diagnosed using the International Study of Aplastic Anemia and Agranulocytosis and Camitta criteria. Patients had received no therapy at the time of blood sampling. In this study, sorted CD4+ and CD8+ T cells from the blood of healthy subjects and of severe aplastic anemia patients had their TCR repertoires deep-sequenced. Patients were enrolled in the USA under clinicaltrials.gov protocols 00001620, 01623167, 00001397, 00071045, 00081523 and 00961064. Ficoll-Paque density gradient centrifugation was used to isolate peripheral blood mononuclear cells. CD4+ and CD8+ T cells were sorted by FACS or magnetic beads before DNA extraction. Inclusive of the bounding cysteine and phenylalanine, the CDR3 is 16 residues long. Just CDR3 DNA is preserved here, 48 bases in frame from base 1. The germline V gene encodes CDR1 DFQATT and CDR2 SNEGSKA (reference sequence). After removal of 2 bases from V and 1 base from J, the junction retains 6 bases not matched to a gene.

Sequencing was carried out using sorted CD4+, CD8+, or CD8+CD57+ T cells (not recorded which) from PBMCs. The V gene is TRBV20-1 and the J gene is TRBJ2-1, with 9 bases matching TRBD2. The TCR was taken from a human donor with aplastic anemia. The CDR3 reads as follows: CSARFSGSESYNEQFF. The DNA sequence is TGCAGTGCTAGATTTAGCGGGAGCGAATCCTACAATGAGCAGTTCTTC.